This TCR beta chain was recovered during a study of T cells expressing NK-cell markers. TCRdb derives one entry per CDR3 protein from the 5' RACE reads, leaving out DNA. In total, the table holds roughly 430,000 distinct CDR3 sequences. Germline V gene data show CDR1 as MGHDK and CDR2 as SYGVNS. CDR3 size: 14 residues. The material sequenced was blood T cells: a sorted CD56 or NKG2C T cell subset, CD4+ or CD8+ T cells, or bulk PBMC T cells (not recorded which). The receptor was isolated from a woman between 18 and 70 years old in good health. The genes are TRBV25-1 and TRBJ2-3; the TRBD1 assignment by TCRdb is unverifiable without DNA. CDR3 sequence: CASSGDRGADTQYF.